This T cell receptor (beta chain) came from a study of cytomegalovirus exposure and HLA in healthy donors. Findings and limits, study-wide: When analyzed later, a missense DCLRE1C variant was found to be linked to TCR beta V- and J-gene trimming.

The PCR used 60 Vbeta and 13 Jbeta primers. Method: immunoSEQ multiplex PCR; TCRdb's copy keeps in-frame clones and lacks some. The table has about 190,000 clones, roughly four fifths seen once. With respect to this clone: Its antigen remains unidentified.

The CDR3 is made up of 17 amino acids. V was pared by 0 bases and J by 2 bases, with 14 bases between. The germline V gene has CDR1 SGHNT and CDR2 YYREEE (reference sequence). The rearrangement links TRBV5-4 to TRBJ2-2; TRBD1 is a possible D gene (5 bases). The source is a woman under 30 in good health and CMV-seropositive. Input material: PBMCs. The chain's CDR3 is CASSLGPSRGNTGELFF. The CDR3 DNA is TGTGCCAGCAGCTTGGGGCCGTCTAGGGGAAACACCGGGGAGCTGTTTTTT.